These 17 T cell receptor beta chains originate from one sample sequenced in a study of control samples from healthy donors and cancer patients. The repertoire was sequenced with immunoSEQ multiplex PCR; TCRdb's copy has only in-frame clones and lacks some. The sample has 90,000 to 130,000 clones, about 80% seen once. Material: blood. The receptors stem from a young man in good health.

This clone has only a few counts. The CDR3 nucleotides read TGTGCCAGTAGTATATCGGGGTTCGGCAATCAGCCCCAGCATTTT. It yields the protein CASSISGFGNQPQHF. V usage is TRBV19 and J usage is TRBJ1-5, with D hard to call. There are 15 residues in the CDR3. V lost 2 bases and J 2 bases, leaving 10 bases between the germline ends. The V gene's germline CDR1 is LNHDA and CDR2 SQIVND (reference sequence).

The chain employs TRBV10-1 and TRBJ2-3, with TRBD2 matching 10 bases. The CDR3 contains 18 residues. V lost 2 bases to trimming and J lost 5 bases; unmatched junction nucleotides: 13. Germline V gene lookup returns CDR1 WNHNN and CDR2 SYGVQD (reference sequence). CDR3 sequence: CASSEQTHSGGPRDTQYF. In DNA, the CDR3 is TGCGCCAGCAGTGAGCAAACCCATAGCGGGGGGCCTCGAGATACGCAGTATTTT.

The rearrangement uses TRBV2 and TRBJ1-1; 9 bases fit TRBD1. This CDR3 is 14 amino acids long. Looked up from germline, CDR1 is SNHLY and CDR2 is FYNNEI. Trimming removed 7 bases from V and 9 bases from J; junction bases left unmatched: 12. Here the CDR3 reads CASTPTGGMGKAFF. CDR3 sequence (DNA): TGTGCCAGCACCCCGACAGGGGGTATGGGGAAAGCTTTCTTT.

The chain employs TRBV6-5 and TRBJ1-2; D is ambiguous. The CDR3 has 14 residues. Germline V lookup: CDR1 MNHEY, CDR2 SVGAGI. With 4 bases removed from V and 6 bases from J, the gap between germline ends came to 15 bases. The CDR3: CASSSTGSRNGYTF. As DNA, the CDR3 is TGTGCCAGCAGTTCCACGGGGTCTAGGAATGGCTACACCTTC.

This clone has a handful of counts. This chain connects TRBV7-2 to TRBJ1-2; 7 positions match TRBD1. Germline CDR1 is SGHTA and CDR2 is FQGNSA. Trimming took 5 bases from V and 6 from J; bases not matched to a gene: 9. The CDR3 is 14 residues long. CDR3 coding DNA: TGTGCCAGCAGCCCGCAACGGACAGGAAATGGCTACACCTTC. As protein: CASSPQRTGNGYTF.

The table lists this clone with a few counts. The V gene is TRBV28, the J gene TRBJ2-7, with a possible D match to TRBD1 (5 bases). The V gene lost 4 bases and the J gene lost 0 bases, with 13 bases spanning the gap. The CDR3 has 15 residues. The germline CDR1 and CDR2 sequences are MDHEN and SYDVKM. The CDR3 DNA is TGTGCCAGCAGTTCGATAGGGGTGGGCTCCTACGAGCAGTACTTC. Amino acid sequence: CASSSIGVGSYEQYF.

J is TRBJ2-4 and V is TRBV27; 7 bases align to TRBD2. With 0 bases clipped from V and 7 bases from J, the junction kept 3 bases outside the gene matches. The CDR3 has 14 amino acids. CDR1 MNHEY and CDR2 SMNVEV come from the germline V gene (reference sequence). The DNA for the CDR3 is TGTGCCAGCAGTTTATCCCAGGGAGGGAACATTCAGTACTTC. This gives the protein CASSLSQGGNIQYF.

The V gene is TRBV4-1, the J gene TRBJ1-4, with D perhaps TRBD1 (5 bases). The ends were cut back, 0 bases at V and 8 bases at J, with 10 bases in the middle. This CDR3 is built from 14 residues. CDR1 is MGHRA, CDR2 YSYEKL, per germline. Here the CDR3 reads CASSQDPGREKLFF. As DNA, the CDR3 is TGCGCCAGCAGCCAAGATCCAGGGCGGGAAAAACTGTTTTTT.

This sequence joins TRBV4-3 and TRBJ1-1; no firm D call. The germline CDR1 and CDR2 sequences are LGHNA and YSLEER. The CDR3 is made up of 13 amino acids. The V and J ends lost 4 bases and 4 bases respectively, with 10 bases between them. CDR3 nucleotides: TGCGCCAGCAGCCCCTTAGAAGGCACTGAAGCTTTCTTT. It yields the protein CASSPLEGTEAFF.

The CDR3 reads CASSEGVASVTDTQYF. For the CDR3, the DNA is TGTGCCAGCAGTGAAGGGGTAGCATCAGTAACAGATACGCAGTATTTT. V gene TRBV2 combines with J gene TRBJ2-3; D gene uncertain. CDR3 length: 16 amino acids. Trimming took off 1 base at V and 3 bases at J, with 14 bases between the two ends. CDR1 and CDR2 (germline): SNHLY, FYNNEI.

The V gene is TRBV6-2 or TRBV6-3, the J gene TRBJ2-1; 10 bases are a match to TRBD2. Germline V gene sequence: CDR1 MNHEY, CDR2 SVGEGT. The CDR3 extends over 16 amino acids. With V trimmed by 5 bases and J by 8 bases, 12 bases remained unmatched. The CDR3 here is CASSPLRSGGAYEQFF. In nucleotides, the CDR3 is TGTGCCAGCAGTCCCCTCCGGAGCGGGGGGGCTTATGAGCAGTTCTTC.

The chain carries TRBV2 and TRBJ1-1; 7 nucleotides line up with TRBD1. The CDR3 runs to 18 residues. CDR1 SNHLY and CDR2 FYNNEI come from the germline V gene. V gave up 5 bases and J gave up 1 base; unmatched junction bases: 16. The CDR3 DNA reads TGTGCCAGCAGTCCCTTTCGTGGGACAGCGTATGAGAACACTGAAGCTTTCTTT. It is translated as CASSPFRGTAYENTEAFF.

The V call is TRBV7-2, the J call TRBJ2-1; either TRBD1 or TRBD2 may supply D (5 bases each). The germline CDR1 and CDR2 sequences are SGHTA and FQGNSA. The germline V and J ends were trimmed by 3 bases and 10 bases, with 22 bases remaining between them. The CDR3 totals 16 residues. In DNA form, the CDR3 reads TGTGCCAGCAGCTTGACGATACCGGGACCTATGGGGGAGCAGTTCTTC. It yields the protein CASSLTIPGPMGEQFF.

V usage is TRBV9 and J usage is TRBJ2-3, with D possibly matching TRBD1 (6 bases). This CDR3 comprises 14 residues. Per the germline V gene, CDR1 is SGDLS and CDR2 is YYNGEE. V dropped 4 bases and J dropped 3 bases, with 12 bases sitting between them. In DNA, the CDR3 is TGTGCCAGCAGCCTTCAGGGGCATACAGATACGCAGTATTTT. It is translated as CASSLQGHTDTQYF. The full variable domain, in which reference TRBV9 and TRBJ2-3 provide the parts outside the CDR3, is DSGVTQTPKHLITATGQRVTLRCSPRSGDLSVYWYQQSLDQGLQFLIQYYNGEERAKGNILERFSAQQFPDLHSELNLSSLELGDSALYFCASSLQGHTDTQYFGPGTRLTVL.

Comments on this clone: Germline is not matched at one junction end, which may reflect a read error. Other DNA sequences in this specimen translate into the identical CDR3. In nucleotides, the CDR3 is TGTGCCACCAGTGCGCCGGGACAAGGGGACACTGAGGCTTTCTTT. It translates to CATSAPGQGDTEAFF. V usage is TRBV24-1 and J usage is TRBJ1-1, with D perhaps matching TRBD1 (6 bases). This CDR3 region has 15 residues. The germline V gene has CDR1 KGHDR and CDR2 SFDVKD.

V is TRBV5-5 and J is TRBJ2-7; D is possibly TRBD1 or TRBD2 (6 bases each). The V end was cut by 3 bases, the J end by 4 bases, with 17 bases between. CDR3 length: 15 amino acids. Germline V gives CDR1 SGHKS, CDR2 YYEKEE (reference sequence). The CDR3 sequence is CASSWQHRGQYEQYF. DNA for the CDR3: TGTGCCAGCAGCTGGCAACACCGGGGGCAATACGAGCAGTACTTC. Combining the CDR3 with reference TRBV5-5 and TRBJ2-7 gives the whole variable domain DAGVTQSPTHLIKTRGQQVTLRCSPISGHKSVSWYQQVLGQGPQFIFQYYEKEERGRGNFPDRFSARQFPNYSSELNVNALLLGDSALYLCASSWQHRGQYEQYFGPGTRLTVT.

This sequence joins TRBV13 and TRBJ1-2; 9 bases line up with TRBD1. V shed 3 bases, J shed 8 bases, and the junction held 4 bases outside the gene matches. CDR3 size: 13 residues. Germline-derived CDR1 and CDR2 are PRHDT and FYEKMQ (reference sequence). The CDR3 DNA follows: TGTGCCAGCAGCTTGGGACAGGGTAACGGCTACACCTTC. Translation: CASSLGQGNGYTF. Filled out from reference TRBV13 and TRBJ1-2, the complete variable domain reads AAGVIQSPRHLIKEKRETATLKCYPIPRHDTVYWYQQGPGQDPQFLISFYEKMQSDKGSIPDRFSAQQFSDYHSELNMSSLELGDSALYFCASSLGQGNGYTFGSGTRLTVV.